This paragraph covers one T cell receptor beta chain sequence. Antigen: not known. CDR1 and CDR2 from the germline V gene are SGHDN and FVKESK. This CDR3 is built from 15 residues. The V gene end was trimmed by 4 bases and the J gene end by 4 bases; junction bases not matched to a gene: 4. This sample is part of a study of cytomegalovirus exposure and HLA in healthy donors. Study at large: Within an early data release were about 80 million unique TCRs drawn from HLA-typed donors.

Study-level points and caveats: TCR beta sequences numbering over 15,000 were associated with HLA alleles at 0.05 false discovery rate in a later analysis. For TCR beta chains, V- and J-gene trimming was later linked to a missense DCLRE1C variant.

PCR amplification relied on 60 Vbeta primers (plus 13 Jbeta primers). Generated by immunoSEQ multiplex PCR, the TCRdb table keeps only in-frame clones and is missing some. The sample holds over 150,000 clones, around 77% seen once. The sample consisted of PBMCs. The source is a woman in her 30s in good health and CMV-seronegative. The chain recombines TRBV14 with TRBJ1-4; 9 bases match TRBD1. The CDR3 sequence is CASSRRTGDNEKLFF. CDR3 nucleotides: TGTGCCAGCAGCCGAAGGACAGGGGATAATGAAAAACTGTTTTTT.